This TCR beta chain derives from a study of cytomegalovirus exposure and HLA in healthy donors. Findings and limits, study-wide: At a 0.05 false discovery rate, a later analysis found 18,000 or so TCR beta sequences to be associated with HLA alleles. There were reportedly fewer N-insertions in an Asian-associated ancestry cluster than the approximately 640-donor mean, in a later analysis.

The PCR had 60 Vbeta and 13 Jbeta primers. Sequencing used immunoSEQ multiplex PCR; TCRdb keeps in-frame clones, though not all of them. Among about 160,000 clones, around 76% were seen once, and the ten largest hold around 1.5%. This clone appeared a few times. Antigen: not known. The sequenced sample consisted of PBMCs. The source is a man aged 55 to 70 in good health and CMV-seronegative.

CDR3 DNA: TGTGCCAGCAGCCGGACAGGGGGCGAAAATCAGCCCCAGCATTTT. This codes for CASSRTGGENQPQHF. This chain uses TRBV7-9 with TRBJ1-5; 11 nucleotides line up with TRBD1. CDR3 size: 15 residues. CDR1 and CDR2 from the germline V gene are SEHNR and FQNEAQ (reference sequence). With 5 bases clipped from V and 4 bases from J, the junction kept 4 bases outside the gene matches.